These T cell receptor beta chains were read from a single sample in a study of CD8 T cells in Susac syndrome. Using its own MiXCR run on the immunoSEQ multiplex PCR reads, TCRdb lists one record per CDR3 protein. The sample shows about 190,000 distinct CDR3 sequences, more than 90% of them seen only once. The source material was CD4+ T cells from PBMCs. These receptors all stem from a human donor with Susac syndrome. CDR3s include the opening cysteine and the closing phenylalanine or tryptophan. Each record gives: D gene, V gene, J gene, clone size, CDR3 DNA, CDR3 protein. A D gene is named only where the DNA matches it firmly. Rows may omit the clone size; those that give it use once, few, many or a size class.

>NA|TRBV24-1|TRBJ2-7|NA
TGTGCCACCAGTGGGTCCCACGAGCAGTACTTC
CATSGSHEQYF
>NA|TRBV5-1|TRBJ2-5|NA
TGCGCCAGCAGCGACCTAGTTGGGGAGACCCAGTACTTC
CASSDLVGETQYF
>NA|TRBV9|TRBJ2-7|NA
TGTGCCAGCAGCGTAGAAGCCCAGACCGAGCAGTACTTC
CASSVEAQTEQYF
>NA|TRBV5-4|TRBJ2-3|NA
TGTGCCAGCAGCTTGGATTTGGTGGGGGGACAGAGCACAGATACGCAGTATTTT
CASSLDLVGGQSTDTQYF
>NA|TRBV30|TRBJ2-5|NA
TGTGCCTGGGACGCCGACCAAGAGACCCAGTACTTC
CAWDADQETQYF
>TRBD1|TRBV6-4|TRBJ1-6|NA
TGTGCCGAGGGACAGGGACGTCGAAATTCACCCCTCCACTTT
CAEGQGRRNSPLHF
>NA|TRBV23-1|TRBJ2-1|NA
TGCGCCAGCAGTCAATCGACTCTAGACAGGTTCTTC
CASSQSTLDRFF
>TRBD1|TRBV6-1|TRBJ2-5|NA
TGTGCCAGCAGTGAAGTAGCTGCTATGGGACAGGGTCCAAAGACCCAGTACTTC
CASSEVAAMGQGPKTQYF
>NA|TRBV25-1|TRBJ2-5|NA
TGTGCCAGCTCCAAGGACAGACCTGGCCAGTACTTC
CASSKDRPGQYF
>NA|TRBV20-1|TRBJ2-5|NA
TGCAGTGCTGCCGGGACTTACCAAGAGACCCAGTACTTC
CSAAGTYQETQYF
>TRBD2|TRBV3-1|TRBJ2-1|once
TGTGCCAGCAGGTCACGACTAGCGGGGGGAGATGAGCAGTTCTTC
CASRSRLAGGDEQFF
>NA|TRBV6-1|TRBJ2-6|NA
TGTGCCAGCAGCCCGACAGCAAGCTCTGGGGCCAACGTCCTGACTTTC
CASSPTASSGANVLTF
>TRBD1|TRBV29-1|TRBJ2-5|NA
TGCAGCGTCCATACCCGACAGGGGCCCCAAGAGACCCAGTACTTC
CSVHTRQGPQETQYF
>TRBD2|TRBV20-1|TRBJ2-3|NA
TGCAGTGCTAGATTGGCTAGCGGGGGGAATACGCAGTATTTT
CSARLASGGNTQYF
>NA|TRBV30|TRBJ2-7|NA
TGTGCCTGGAGTGGGGGGAGCTCCTACGAGCAGTACTTC
CAWSGGSSYEQYF
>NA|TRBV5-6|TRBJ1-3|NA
TGTGCCAGCAGCTTGACAGGGTACGGAAACACCATATATTTT
CASSLTGYGNTIYF
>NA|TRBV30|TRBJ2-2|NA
TGTGCCTGGAGGAAGGACAGACTCACCGGGGAGCTGTTTTTT
CAWRKDRLTGELFF
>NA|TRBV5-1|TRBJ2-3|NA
TGCGCCAGCAGCGTTCAGGGGATAGGCACAGATACGCAGTATTTT
CASSVQGIGTDTQYF
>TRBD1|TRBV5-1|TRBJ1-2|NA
TGCGCCAGCACACCGGGACAGAACTATGGCTACACCTTC
CASTPGQNYGYTF
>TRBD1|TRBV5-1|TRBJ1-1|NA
TGCGCCAGCAACGGACAGGGCTTGAACACTGAAGCTTTCTTT
CASNGQGLNTEAFF
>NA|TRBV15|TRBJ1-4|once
TGTGCCACCAGCTCGAGGACTAATGAAAAACTGTTTTTT
CATSSRTNEKLFF
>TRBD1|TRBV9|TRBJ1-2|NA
TGTGCCAGCAGGCCGAAACCTGGACAGGGGAACTATGGCTACACCTTC
CASRPKPGQGNYGYTF
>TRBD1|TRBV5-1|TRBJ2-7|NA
TGCGCCAGCAGCCGTTACTCACAGGGGGCGCGAGAGCAGTACTTC
CASSRYSQGAREQYF
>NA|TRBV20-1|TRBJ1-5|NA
TGCAGTGCCGACCCTTTAGGCCCCGATCAGCCCCAGCATTTT
CSADPLGPDQPQHF
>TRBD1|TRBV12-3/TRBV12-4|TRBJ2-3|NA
TGTGCCAGCACCCTAGGGGGCGGTAGGGCAGATACGCAGTATTTT
CASTLGGGRADTQYF
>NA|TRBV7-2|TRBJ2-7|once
TGTGCCAGCAGCCCCTATACAGGGCCGGAGCAGTACTTC
CASSPYTGPEQYF
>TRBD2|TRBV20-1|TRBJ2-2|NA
TGCAGTGCTCGATCGTTAGCGGGGGGGCGTATCACCGGGGAGCTGTTTTTT
CSARSLAGGRITGELFF
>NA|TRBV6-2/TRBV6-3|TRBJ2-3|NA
TGTGCCAGCAGCCGCCCCGGGACGTCTGCAGATACGCAGTATTTT
CASSRPGTSADTQYF
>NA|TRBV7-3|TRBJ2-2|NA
TGTGCCAGCAGCTTAGAGTCCGGGGAGCTGTTTTTT
CASSLESGELFF
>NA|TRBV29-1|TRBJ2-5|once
TGCAGCGTTGCGGGGACGGTCCAAGAGACCCAGTACTTC
CSVAGTVQETQYF
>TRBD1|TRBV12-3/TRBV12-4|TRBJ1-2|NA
TGTGCCAGCAGTTTCACGGACAGGGGGAATGGCTACACCTTC
CASSFTDRGNGYTF
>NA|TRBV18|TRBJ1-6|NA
TGTGCCAGCTCACCGACGACCGAAAATTCACCCCTCCACTTT
CASSPTTENSPLHF
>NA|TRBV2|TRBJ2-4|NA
TGTGCCAGCTTATCCCATGGGGACGGGATCCAGTACTTC
CASLSHGDGIQYF
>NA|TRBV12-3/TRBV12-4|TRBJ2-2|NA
TGTGCCAGCAGGCTGGCGGAAACGAACACCGGGGAGCTGCTTTTT
CASRLAETNTGELLF
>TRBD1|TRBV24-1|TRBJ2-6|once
TGTGCCGCTGACAGGGGAAAGGAGACTAGGGCTGGGGCCAACGTCCTGACTTTC
CAADRGKETRAGANVLTF
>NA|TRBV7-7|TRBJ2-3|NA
TGTGCCAGCAGCTTCTCAGGGGCTAACACAGATACGCAGTATTTT
CASSFSGANTDTQYF
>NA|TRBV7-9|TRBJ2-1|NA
TGTGCCAGCAGCTTAGCCTCGAGGGGCAATGAGCAGTTCTTC
CASSLASRGNEQFF
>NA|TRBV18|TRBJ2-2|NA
TGTGCCAGCTCACCGGGGGACGGGGAGCTGTTTTTT
CASSPGDGELFF
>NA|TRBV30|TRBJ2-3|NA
TGTGCCTGGTCTGCGGGCCCAAGCACAGATACGCAGTATTTT
CAWSAGPSTDTQYF
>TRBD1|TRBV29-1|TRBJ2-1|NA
TGCAGCACATCGGGACAGGGCAACAATGAGCAGTTCTTC
CSTSGQGNNEQFF
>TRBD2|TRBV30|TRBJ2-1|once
TGTGCCTGGAGTACCGGACCGGGACTAGCCGACAATGAGCAGTTCTTC
CAWSTGPGLADNEQFF
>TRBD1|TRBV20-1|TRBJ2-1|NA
TGCAGTGCTAGAGACCCGACAGGGGGCTTCTACAATGAGCAGTTCTTC
CSARDPTGGFYNEQFF
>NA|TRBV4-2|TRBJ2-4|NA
TGTGCCAGCAGCCAAGCCCCGACAGATCTAGCCAAAAACATTCAGTACTTC
CASSQAPTDLAKNIQYF
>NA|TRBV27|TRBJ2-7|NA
TGTGCCAGCAGTTCTCGTCAGTGGTACGAGCAGTACTTC
CASSSRQWYEQYF
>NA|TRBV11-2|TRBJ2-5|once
TGTGCCAGCAGCCAGGGCCACCAAGAGACCCAGTACTTC
CASSQGHQETQYF
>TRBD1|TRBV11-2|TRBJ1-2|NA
TGTGCCAGCAGCTTACTGGGACAGGGAGGAGGCTACACCTTC
CASSLLGQGGGYTF
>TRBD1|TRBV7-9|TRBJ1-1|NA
TGTGCCAGCAGCTCACCTAGCGGGGACAGGGTGAACACTGAAGCTTTCTTT
CASSSPSGDRVNTEAFF
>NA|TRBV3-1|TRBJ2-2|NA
TGTGCCAGCACCACGAACACCGGGGAGCTGTTTTTT
CASTTNTGELFF
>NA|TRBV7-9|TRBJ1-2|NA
TGTGCCAGCAGCTTACTTGGCTACACCTTC
CASSLLGYTF
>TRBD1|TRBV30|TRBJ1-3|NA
TGTGCCTCCCAGACAGGGATCGGAAACACCATATATTTT
CASQTGIGNTIYF
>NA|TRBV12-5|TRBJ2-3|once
TGTGCTAGTGGTTTGGTAAGAAAGGCTGCAGATACGCAGTATTTT
CASGLVRKAADTQYF
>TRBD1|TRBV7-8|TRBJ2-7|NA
TGTGCCAGCATCCAGCGACAGGGTGTCCACGAGCAGTACTTC
CASIQRQGVHEQYF
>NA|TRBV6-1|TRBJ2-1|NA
TGTGCCAGCACGGTTGGTAGCGGTTACAATGAGCAGTTCTTC
CASTVGSGYNEQFF
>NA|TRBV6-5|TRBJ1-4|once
TGTGCCAGCAGTTACCTATCTGGGGAAAAACTGTTTTTT
CASSYLSGEKLFF
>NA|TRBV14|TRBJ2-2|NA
TGTGCCAGCAGCCAAGCTCTTGGCGGGGAGCTGTTTTTT
CASSQALGGELFF
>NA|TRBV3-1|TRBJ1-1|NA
TGTGCCAGCAGCCTCCGACCGGGCGTATACCCGAACACTGAAGCTTTCTTT
CASSLRPGVYPNTEAFF
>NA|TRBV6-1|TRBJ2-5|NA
TGTGCCAGCAAGAGTGACAACCAAGAGACCCAGTACTTC
CASKSDNQETQYF
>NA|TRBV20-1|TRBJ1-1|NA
TGCAGTGCTAGACCAGGAGCCAGGAACACTGAAGCTTTCTTT
CSARPGARNTEAFF
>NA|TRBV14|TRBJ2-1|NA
TGTGCCAGCAGCCAAGTAGGGCATAGACGGTTCTTC
CASSQVGHRRFF
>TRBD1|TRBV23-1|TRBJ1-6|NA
TGCGCCAGCAGTCAAGGAAACCGGAACCGAACAGGGGCGGTCTATTCACCCCTCCACTTT
CASSQGNRNRTGAVYSPLHF